This T cell receptor (beta chain) originates from a study of blood T cell repertoires in COVID-19. About the study: The cDNA or gDNA used as material had been derived from T cells, B-cell-depleted T cells, or PBMCs.

TCRdb keeps only in-frame clones here, not all; method: immunoSEQ multiplex PCR. The sample lists about 130,000 clones, about four fifths seen once, with around 13% in the top ten. CDR1 and CDR2 from the germline V gene are SGHRS and YFSETQ. V gave up 0 bases and J gave up 5 bases, with 8 bases separating them. The CDR3 has 13 residues. The material sequenced was peripheral blood. The clonotype originates from a human donor in a cohort sampled during active COVID-19. The rearrangement joins TRBV5-1 to TRBJ2-5; D perhaps matches TRBD2 (5 bases). The CDR3 DNA reads TGCGCCAGCAGCTTGGAGGAGGCGGAGACCCAGTACTTC. Translated, it gives CASSLEEAETQYF.